These 32 T cell receptor beta chains were all obtained from the same sample, sequenced in a study of cytomegalovirus exposure and HLA in healthy donors. Method: immunoSEQ multiplex PCR; TCRdb's copy keeps in-frame clones and lacks some. This table holds fewer than 200,000 clones, about 89% found once. Sequencing was done on a sample of PBMCs. All receptors come from a man aged 18 to 30 in good health and CMV-seropositive.

The J gene is TRBJ2-1, the V gene TRBV6-5; TRBD2 agrees at 14 bases. CDR3 length: 15 residues. With V trimmed by 6 bases and J by 8 bases, 6 bases remained unmatched. The germline V gene encodes CDR1 MNHEY and CDR2 SVGAGI. The CDR3 DNA is TGTGCCAGCAGCCGACTAGCGGGAGGGTCGGATGAGCAGTTCTTC. Encoded protein: CASSRLAGGSDEQFF.

J is TRBJ2-5 and V is TRBV19; TRBD2 aligns across 10 bases. The germline gives CDR1 LNHDA, CDR2 SQIVND (reference sequence). V dropped 5 bases and J dropped 4; count of bases not matched to a gene: 4. The CDR3 loop spans 14 amino acids. CDR3 region: CASSVRLAGETQYF. CDR3 nucleotides: TGTGCCAGTAGTGTCCGACTAGCGGGAGAGACCCAGTACTTC.

The chain employs TRBV15 and TRBJ2-6; 7 bases fit TRBD1. The CDR3 consists of 18 residues. With V trimmed by 4 bases and J by 0 bases, 9 bases remained unmatched. Germline V gene sequence: CDR1 LNHNV, CDR2 YYDKDF (reference sequence). This CDR3 reads CATSTLDRAGSGANVLTF. The CDR3 DNA reads TGTGCCACCAGCACACTAGACAGGGCCGGCTCTGGGGCCAACGTCCTGACTTTC.

The rearrangement joins TRBV4-3 to TRBJ1-2; 9 bases align to TRBD1. CDR3 length: 17 residues. Germline CDR1 and CDR2: LGHNA and YSLEER. V shed 0 bases, J shed 2 bases, and the junction held 7 bases outside the gene matches. The CDR3 loop reads CASSQDIGTGTNYGYTF. The CDR3 DNA reads as TGCGCCAGCAGCCAAGACATCGGGACAGGGACAAACTATGGCTACACCTTC.

The rearrangement links TRBV4-2 to TRBJ2-7, with 10 bases identical to TRBD1. The germline gives CDR1 LGHNA, CDR2 YNFKEQ. V dropped 3 bases and J dropped 2; count of bases not matched to a gene: 10. CDR3 size: 17 residues. The CDR3 DNA sequence: TGTGCCAGCAGCCACAGGGGACAGGGGAGGGTTACCTACGAGCAGTACTTC. Translated, it gives CASSHRGQGRVTYEQYF.

The genes are TRBV28 and TRBJ1-5; 8 bases are a match to TRBD1. The V segment lost 2 bases and the J segment 4 bases; nucleotides outside the gene matches: 1. This CDR3 region has 14 residues. The V gene's germline CDR1 is MDHEN and CDR2 SYDVKM. CDR3 bases: TGTGCCAGCAGTTTAAGGGACAGGAATCAGCCCCAGCATTTT. Translating it yields CASSLRDRNQPQHF.

The CDR3 sequence is CASSIWTGSVAQAFF. The CDR3 DNA is TGTGCCAGCAGCATCTGGACAGGTTCGGTGGCTCAAGCTTTCTTT. The chain uses TRBV5-5 and TRBJ1-1, with 7 bases that match TRBD1. Germline CDR1 is SGHKS and CDR2 is YYEKEE (reference sequence). V was pared by 4 bases and J by 9 bases, with 15 bases of the junction left unmatched. This CDR3 is 15 amino acids long. The variable domain in full, completed from reference TRBV5-5 and TRBJ1-1, reads DAGVTQSPTHLIKTRGQQVTLRCSPISGHKSVSWYQQVLGQGPQFIFQYYEKEERGRGNFPDRFSARQFPNYSSELNVNALLLGDSALYLCASSIWTGSVAQAFFGQGTRLTVV.

V gene TRBV7-3 combines with J gene TRBJ2-3; D is unclear. Trimming cost V 0 bases and J 0 bases, with 7 bases left between them. The CDR3 sequence is 15 residues long. Per germline, CDR1 SGHTA and CDR2 FQGTGA. This chain's CDR3 is CASSLTPTSTDTQYF. In nucleotides, the CDR3 is TGTGCCAGCAGCTTAACCCCAACAAGCACAGATACGCAGTATTTT.

The chain combines TRBV5-8 with TRBJ1-2; possibly TRBD1 for D (6 bases). CDR1 is SGHTS and CDR2 is YDEGEE in the germline V gene. V lost 4 bases and J 4 bases, leaving 20 bases between the germline ends. This CDR3 has 16 amino acids. CDR3 residues: CASSAYQQGVGYGYTF. The CDR3 DNA sequence: TGTGCCAGCAGCGCATATCAACAGGGAGTAGGCTATGGCTACACCTTC. The complete variable domain, with remaining parts taken from reference TRBV5-8 and TRBJ1-2, reads EAGVTQSPTHLIKTRGQQATLRCSPISGHTSVYWYQQALGLGLQFLLWYDEGEERNRGNFPPRFSGRQFPNYSSELNVNALELEDSALYLCASSAYQQGVGYGYTFGSGTRLTVV.

Written as DNA, the CDR3 is TGTGCCAGCAGCCTAGGACAGTATGAGACCCAGTACTTC. Residues: CASSLGQYETQYF. This chain joins TRBV5-4 and TRBJ2-5; D possibly corresponds to TRBD1 (6 bases). Germline V CDR1 and CDR2: SGHNT, YYREEE (reference sequence). With 4 bases removed from V and 5 bases from J, the gap between germline ends came to 12 bases. The CDR3 loop spans 13 amino acids.

This chain links TRBV27 with TRBJ2-7; TRBD1 matches at 10 bases. V gave up 4 bases and J gave up 5 bases; unmatched junction bases: 8. In germline, CDR1 is MNHEY, CDR2 SMNVEV (reference sequence). The CDR3 sequence is 15 residues long. The CDR3, as DNA: TGTGCCAGCAGTTCCCGACAGGGGGCGCGTAACGAGCAGTACTTC. Its translation: CASSSRQGARNEQYF.

The chain has TRBV19 and TRBJ1-1, with TRBD1 matching over 10 bases. Germline V CDR1 and CDR2: LNHDA, SQIVND (reference sequence). The length of the CDR3 is 13 residues. V was pared by 10 bases and J by 5 bases, with 7 bases of the junction left unmatched. The DNA for the CDR3 is TGTGCCACCACGGACAGGGGGTGGACTGAAGCTTTCTTT. The encoded protein is CATTDRGWTEAFF.

This chain links TRBV9 with TRBJ1-1; TRBD1 agrees at 7 bases. V shed 4 bases and J 3 bases; nucleotides not matched to a gene: 6. Germline CDR1 reads SGDLS; CDR2 reads YYNGEE. This CDR3 spans 14 amino acids. DNA of the CDR3: TGTGCCAGCAGCTTCCGACAGGGAGACACTGAAGCTTTCTTT. It encodes CASSFRQGDTEAFF.

V and J are TRBV29-1 and TRBJ2-2, with D maybe TRBD1 (6 bases). Germline CDR1 SQVTM, CDR2 ANQGSEA. Trimming shortened V by 6 bases and J by 8 bases, and 16 bases separated the two germline ends. The CDR3 consists of 13 residues. The CDR3 here is CSVGTYKPGELFF. CDR3 coding DNA: TGCAGCGTCGGGACATACAAGCCGGGGGAGCTGTTTTTT.

The chain links TRBV9 to TRBJ2-1, with 7 nucleotides matching TRBD2. Unmatched junction bases numbered 7, after V lost 4 bases and J lost 0 bases. Germline V gene data show CDR1 as SGDLS and CDR2 as YYNGEE. The CDR3 is 16 amino acids. The CDR3 coding sequence is TGTGCCAGCAGCACAAGAGGGGACTACTCCTACAATGAGCAGTTCTTC. Translating gives CASSTRGDYSYNEQFF.

The chain links TRBV18 to TRBJ2-7; D may be TRBD1 (5 bases). Germline-derived CDR1 and CDR2 are KGHSH and LQKENI. Trimming cost V 4 bases and J 5 bases, with 18 bases left between them. CDR3 size: 15 residues. This CDR3 is CASSLEMGQGHEQYF. In DNA form, the CDR3 reads TGTGCCAGCTCACTAGAGATGGGGCAGGGCCACGAGCAGTACTTC. The full variable domain, in which reference TRBV18 and TRBJ2-7 provide the parts outside the CDR3, is NAGVMQNPRHLVRRRGQEARLRCSPMKGHSHVYWYRQLPEEGLKFMVYLQKENIIDESGMPKERFSAEFPKEGPSILRIQQVVRGDSAAYFCASSLEMGQGHEQYFGPGTRLTVT.

The chain joins TRBV9 to TRBJ2-2; tentative D call: TRBD1 (6 bases). Germline V gene sequence: CDR1 SGDLS, CDR2 YYNGEE. This CDR3 is 15 amino acids long. V was trimmed by 2 bases and J by 4 bases, leaving 12 bases between them. The CDR3, as DNA: TGTGCCAGCAGCGTTTTCGACAGGCCCACCGGGGAGCTGTTTTTT. Protein product: CASSVFDRPTGELFF.

The chain links TRBV5-1 to TRBJ2-2, with 13 bases that match TRBD2. V gave up 1 base and J gave up 5 bases; unmatched junction bases: 2. Germline V CDR1 and CDR2: SGHRS, YFSETQ. There are 16 residues in the CDR3. This chain's CDR3 is CASSLRLAGGTGELFF. CDR3 nucleotides: TGCGCCAGCAGCTTGAGACTAGCGGGAGGTACCGGGGAGCTGTTTTTT.

The genes are TRBV5-4 and TRBJ2-7, with TRBD2 matching 7 bases. The CDR3 contains 15 residues. Germline-derived CDR1 and CDR2 are SGHNT and YYREEE (reference sequence). The ends lost 0 bases at V and 5 bases at J; junction bases unmatched: 8. The chain's CDR3 is CASSLAGGEGHEQYF. CDR3 coding DNA: TGTGCCAGCAGCTTGGCGGGGGGAGAGGGACACGAGCAGTACTTC.

V gene TRBV6-1 combines with J gene TRBJ2-7; 13 bases are a match to TRBD2. Unmatched junction bases numbered 8, after V lost 5 bases and J lost 7 bases. The CDR3 runs 15 residues. CDR1 MNHNS and CDR2 SASEGT come from the germline V gene. The chain's CDR3 is CASSLGGGLAGEQYF. CDR3 nucleotide sequence: TGTGCCAGCAGTCTGGGGGGGGGACTAGCGGGAGAGCAGTACTTC.

This clone was observed once. The chain joins TRBV5-1 to TRBJ2-2, with D tentatively TRBD1 (6 bases). V lost 4 bases and J 4 bases, leaving 20 bases between the germline ends. The CDR3 runs 17 residues. From germline, CDR1 is SGHRS and CDR2 YFSETQ. In DNA form, the CDR3 reads TGCGCCAGCAGCCCCCGAGAAGACGGACAGCTCACCGGGGAGCTGTTTTTT. It is translated as CASSPREDGQLTGELFF. The entire variable domain, with the rest obtained from reference TRBV5-1 and TRBJ2-2, is as follows: KAGVTQTPRYLIKTRGQQVTLSCSPISGHRSVSWYQQTPGQGLQFLFEYFSETQRNKGNFPGRFSGRQFSNSRSEMNVSTLELGDSALYLCASSPREDGQLTGELFFGEGSRLTVL.

This chain joins TRBV5-1 and TRBJ1-1; D not resolved. Germline V gives CDR1 SGHRS, CDR2 YFSETQ. Trimming pared 0 bases from V and 10 bases from J, leaving 19 bases between. This CDR3 spans 15 amino acids. The CDR3 here is CASSLDHRGAYGAFF. The CDR3 bases are TGCGCCAGCAGCTTGGACCATCGGGGTGCTTATGGAGCTTTCTTT.

This clone was recorded only once. The chain has TRBV9 and TRBJ2-2; unclear D gene. The V and J ends lost 3 bases and 4 bases respectively, with 16 bases between them. The V gene's germline CDR1 is SGDLS and CDR2 YYNGEE. The CDR3 length is 16 residues. CDR3 protein: CASSATFRSLTGELFF. Written as DNA, the CDR3 is TGTGCCAGCAGCGCAACGTTTCGGAGTCTCACCGGGGAGCTGTTTTTT.

The chain carries TRBV7-2 and TRBJ2-2; 16 positions match TRBD2. The germline V gene has CDR1 SGHTA and CDR2 FQGNSA. The V and J ends lost 6 bases and 6 bases, in that order; junction bases with no gene match: 1. CDR3 size: 15 residues. The CDR3 region has the DNA TGTGCCAGCAGAGGGACTAGCGGGGGGGCCGGGGAGCTGTTTTTT. This sequence encodes CASRGTSGGAGELFF.

A single count supports this clone. The J gene is TRBJ1-2, the V gene TRBV18; D unresolved. V lost 3 bases, J lost 5 bases, and 10 bases lay in between. The CDR3 extends over 13 amino acids. Germline V gene data show CDR1 as KGHSH and CDR2 as LQKENI. CDR3 in amino acids: CASSPSTEYGYTF. The DNA of the CDR3 is TGTGCCAGCTCACCCTCGACGGAGTATGGCTACACCTTC.

The J gene is TRBJ2-3, the V gene TRBV5-1; 10 nucleotides align to TRBD2. Looked up from germline, CDR1 is SGHRS and CDR2 is YFSETQ. Trimming removed 7 bases from V and 3 bases from J; junction bases left unmatched: 8. The CDR3 sequence is 15 residues long. The CDR3 loop reads CASQAGGTVTDTQYF. The DNA of the CDR3 is TGCGCCAGCCAAGCGGGAGGGACGGTAACAGATACGCAGTATTTT.

The CDR3 loop reads CASSVTVVGEITDTQYF. The CDR3 DNA reads as TGTGCCAGCAGCGTAACGGTAGTGGGAGAAATCACAGATACGCAGTATTTT. The rearrangement links TRBV9 to TRBJ2-3; possible D gene TRBD2, 5 bases. The ends were cut back, 1 base at V and 2 bases at J, with 17 bases in the middle. CDR3 size: 17 residues. In germline, CDR1 is SGDLS, CDR2 YYNGEE.

Turning to this clone: This same CDR3 is encoded by further DNA sequences in the sample. The V call is TRBV20-1, the J call TRBJ2-1; D gene uncertain. Germline V gives CDR1 DFQATT, CDR2 SNEGSKA (reference sequence). The CDR3 covers 10 residues. Trimming left V 3 bases short and J 7 bases short, with 4 bases between. CDR3 residues: CSASRNEQFF. Written as DNA, the CDR3 is TGCAGTGCTAGCCGTAATGAGCAGTTCTTC.

The chain joins TRBV29-1 to TRBJ2-5, with a tentative D call TRBD2 (5 bases). In germline, CDR1 is SQVTM, CDR2 ANQGSEA. V lost 8 bases to trimming and J lost 5 bases, with 18 bases between them. The CDR3 contains 13 residues. The CDR3 reads CSHLDSLGETQYF. As DNA, the CDR3 is TGCAGCCACCTGGACTCGCTCGGGGAGACCCAGTACTTC.

V and J are TRBV6-5 and TRBJ1-2; D gene ambiguous. Germline V CDR1 and CDR2: MNHEY, SVGAGI. Trimming pared 4 bases from V and 7 bases from J, leaving 16 bases between. This CDR3 is built from 14 residues. The CDR3 sequence: CASSSPGEIGGYTF. CDR3 nucleotides: TGTGCCAGCAGTTCCCCCGGGGAAATTGGTGGCTACACCTTC.

The chain uses TRBV10-3 and TRBJ1-3, with a possible D match to TRBD1 (5 bases). Trimming stripped 5 bases from V and 0 bases from J, with 8 bases between. From germline, CDR1 is ENHRY and CDR2 SYGVKD. The CDR3 runs to 14 residues. The CDR3 region has the DNA TGTGCCATCAGTCTAGACAGCTCTGGAAACACCATATATTTT. As protein: CAISLDSSGNTIYF.

The rearrangement uses TRBV7-9 and TRBJ2-1, with a possible D match to TRBD1 (6 bases). CDR1 is SEHNR, CDR2 FQNEAQ, per germline (reference sequence). The CDR3 extends over 16 amino acids. The germline V and J ends were trimmed by 5 bases and 4 bases, with 18 bases remaining between them. CDR3 nucleotide sequence: TGTGCCAGCAGCCTGACAGGTCCCCGTAGGTACAATGAGCAGTTCTTC. Translated, it gives CASSLTGPRRYNEQFF.